The 24 T cell receptor beta chains presented below share a single source sample, sequenced in a study of regulatory T cells in long-lasting Graves disease. Library construction for TCR beta used iRepertoire HTBI primers and Arm-PCR of CDR3 regions. TCRdb ran MiXCR on the multiplex PCR reads and lists one entry per CDR3 protein. The table shows over 350,000 distinct CDR3 sequences, with about 15% occurring only once. Time point of the sample: newly diagnosed GD, antithyroid drugs for less than 3 months. PBMC RNA was the source of the TCR library. The same sample was also used in a study of T cells in Graves' hyperthyroidism and ophthalmopathy.

The sample was peripheral blood mononuclear cells (PBMCs), taken at new diagnosis, from a patient treated with antithyroid drugs. The source of these receptors is a woman in her fifties or sixties with Graves disease.

The rearrangement uses TRBV7-3 and TRBJ2-1, with 11 bases identical to TRBD2. The CDR3 is 15 amino acids. Germline values: CDR1 SGHTA, CDR2 FQGTGA. The ends lost 5 bases at V and 5 bases at J; junction bases unmatched: 5. Here the CDR3 reads CASSPAGLADNEQFF. CDR3 bases: TGTGCCAGCAGCCCAGCGGGACTAGCGGACAATGAGCAGTTCTTC.

This chain connects TRBV27 to TRBJ1-1; D remains ambiguous. This CDR3 contains 14 residues. V gave up 2 bases and J gave up 4 bases, with 11 bases separating them. Germline assignment: CDR1 MNHEY and CDR2 SMNVEV (reference sequence). In nucleotides, the CDR3 is TGTGCCAGCAGTTTAAATGAGGGTGGCACTGAAGCTTTCTTT. This encodes CASSLNEGGTEAFF.

Points on this clonotype: A much more abundant neighbour one base away suggests this may be a read error. V gene TRBV5-1 combines with J gene TRBJ2-5, with TRBD2 as a possible D gene (6 bases). CDR3 length equals 14 residues. V gave up 3 bases and J gave up 2 bases, with 11 bases separating them. Germline V gene sequence: CDR1 SGHRS, CDR2 YFSETQ. The DNA of the CDR3 is TGCGCCAGCAGCTGGGAGGACACGCAAGAGACCCAGTACTTC. Residues: CASSWEDTQETQYF.

This clonotype was seen ten or more times. The gene calls are TRBV5-5 and TRBJ1-2; D ambiguous. Germline V gene lookup returns CDR1 SGHKS and CDR2 YYEKEE (reference sequence). V lost 4 bases, J lost 2 bases, and 12 bases lay in between. There are 14 residues in the CDR3. CDR3: CASSPGVINYGYTF. The CDR3, as DNA: TGTGCCAGCAGCCCAGGAGTGATCAACTATGGCTACACCTTC.

There are many counts of this clonotype. The chain links TRBV4-1 to TRBJ2-1; no firm D call. The CDR3 totals 16 residues. Trimming took off 0 bases at V and 4 bases at J, with 13 bases between the two ends. Germline V CDR1 and CDR2: MGHRA, YSYEKL. CDR3 residues: CASSQDHDGLYNEQFF. CDR3 DNA sequence: TGCGCCAGCAGCCAAGACCATGATGGGTTGTACAATGAGCAGTTCTTC.

This clonotype was seen repeatedly, ten times or more. The rearrangement uses TRBV20-1 and TRBJ2-5; 13 bases align to TRBD2. With 5 bases clipped from V and 5 bases from J, the junction kept 8 bases outside the gene matches. This CDR3 spans 15 amino acids. Germline-derived CDR1 and CDR2 are DFQATT and SNEGSKA (reference sequence). The CDR3 here is CSARRTSGSDETQYF. As DNA, the CDR3 is TGCAGTGCTCGAAGGACTAGCGGGAGTGATGAGACCCAGTACTTC.

This clonotype was recorded at least ten times. The chain combines TRBV28 with TRBJ2-1, with TRBD2 identical over 9 bases. The CDR3 is 16 residues long. The trim removed 1 base at V and 3 bases at J, leaving 4 bases unmatched. Germline CDR1 and CDR2: MDHEN and SYDVKM. The CDR3 sequence is CASSLFRLAVYNEQFF. Here the CDR3 DNA reads TGTGCCAGCAGTTTATTTCGACTAGCGGTCTACAATGAGCAGTTCTTC.

This clonotype was recorded many times. The V call is TRBV28, the J call TRBJ2-2, with 9 bases identical to TRBD1. J gave up 4 bases and V 6 bases, and 12 bases lay outside the gene matches. CDR1 is MDHEN and CDR2 is SYDVKM in the germline V gene. This CDR3 is built from 17 residues. This CDR3 reads CASSPPPRDRVTGELFF. DNA for the CDR3: TGTGCCAGCAGCCCCCCCCCCCGGGACAGGGTCACCGGGGAGCTGTTTTTT.

This clonotype was seen repeatedly, ten times or more. The chain's CDR3 is CSARDGQGFVQPQHF. The CDR3 DNA follows: TGCAGTGCTAGAGATGGACAGGGTTTTGTCCAGCCCCAGCATTTT. This chain uses TRBV20-1 with TRBJ1-5; 8 nucleotides agree with TRBD1. The germline gives CDR1 DFQATT, CDR2 SNEGSKA (reference sequence). This CDR3 is 15 amino acids long. The V segment lost 0 bases and the J segment 7 bases; nucleotides outside the gene matches: 8.

The genes are TRBV4-1 and TRBJ2-7, with 8 bases aligning to TRBD2. Germline V lookup: CDR1 MGHRA, CDR2 YSYEKL. There are 16 residues in the CDR3. J lost 3 bases, V lost 2 bases, and 9 bases had no gene match. CDR3 coding DNA: TGCGCCAGCAGCCAAAAAAGCGGGAGCATGAACTACGAGCAGTACTTC. Protein product: CASSQKSGSMNYEQYF.

This clonotype was detected many times. The chain recombines TRBV11-2 with TRBJ2-7; TRBD1 is a possible D gene (6 bases). Germline CDR1 is SGHAT and CDR2 is FQNNGV. Trimming pared 1 base from V and 7 bases from J, leaving 11 bases between. This CDR3 contains 13 residues. For the CDR3, the DNA is TGTGCCAGCAGCTTAGGTCAGGGGCGGGAGCAGTACTTC. This encodes CASSLGQGREQYF. The whole variable domain, filled in from reference TRBV11-2 and TRBJ2-7, reads EAGVAQSPRYKIIEKRQSVAFWCNPISGHATLYWYQQILGQGPKLLIQFQNNGVVDDSQLPKDRFSAERLKGVDSTLKIQPAKLEDSAVYLCASSLGQGREQYFGPGTRLTVT.

In this sample, this clonotype turned up a few times. The chain is built from TRBV7-8 and TRBJ1-1, with TRBD1 as a possible D gene (5 bases). The V end lost 4 bases, the J end lost 6 bases, and 15 bases lay between the germline ends. The CDR3 spans 14 residues. Germline-derived CDR1 and CDR2 are SGHVS and FQNEAQ. CDR3 residues: CASSSQGHPSEAFF. CDR3 nucleotide sequence: TGTGCCAGCAGCTCCCAAGGACACCCGTCTGAAGCTTTCTTT.

In this sample, this clonotype turned up a few times. This sequence joins TRBV2 and TRBJ2-7; D is perhaps TRBD1 (6 bases). CDR3 length: 16 residues. The ends were cut back, 6 bases at V and 2 bases at J, with 20 bases in the middle. CDR1 and CDR2 (germline): SNHLY, FYNNEI. As DNA, the CDR3 is TGTGCCAGCAGCGGAAGGTCGGACAGAAAGACCTACGAGCAGTACTTC. Its protein is CASSGRSDRKTYEQYF.

At least ten counts were recorded for this clonotype. The chain couples TRBV2 to TRBJ1-1; D not resolved. The CDR3 consists of 11 residues. The V end lost 6 bases, the J end lost 5 bases, and 7 bases lay between the germline ends. CDR1 and CDR2 from the germline V gene are SNHLY and FYNNEI. The chain's CDR3 is CASRGGTEAFF. CDR3 DNA: TGTGCCAGCAGGGGAGGGACTGAAGCTTTCTTT.

This rearrangement joins TRBV27 to TRBJ1-3, with D possibly TRBD1 on 6 matching bases. Trimming took 5 bases from V and 3 from J, leaving 11 bases between them. This CDR3 contains 14 residues. Germline assignment: CDR1 MNHEY and CDR2 SMNVEV (reference sequence). The CDR3 loop is CASSVTGFGNTIYF. The CDR3 DNA reads TGTGCCAGCAGTGTCACAGGGTTTGGAAACACCATATATTTT.

This clonotype occurred a few times. The conserved closing phenylalanine or tryptophan is absent in this CDR3, likely reflecting a read error. The rearrangement joins TRBV28 to TRBJ1-2, with a tentative D call TRBD1 (5 bases). Germline V gives CDR1 MDHEN, CDR2 SYDVKM. CDR3 length: 14 residues. V lost 7 bases and J lost 2, with 14 bases in between. CDR3 sequence (DNA): TGTGCCAGCAACGAAGGGGACGAGAACTATGGCTACACCCTC. It is translated as CASNEGDENYGYTL.

The CDR3 nucleotides are TGTGCCAGCAGCCGCTTGACAGGGGACAATGAGCAGTTCTTC. It encodes CASSRLTGDNEQFF. The chain joins TRBV14 to TRBJ2-1, with 8 nucleotides matching TRBD1. Unmatched junction bases numbered 4, after V lost 4 bases and J lost 5 bases. The length of the CDR3 is 14 residues. Germline loops: CDR1 SGHDN, CDR2 FVKESK.

In its sample, this clonotype was seen many times. The chain is built from TRBV7-8 and TRBJ2-2; D not resolved. Germline V CDR1 and CDR2: SGHVS, FQNEAQ. The CDR3 has 17 residues. The V end was cut by 2 bases, the J end by 0 bases, with 13 bases between. The CDR3 nucleotides read TGTGCCAGCAGCTTATTTGCGGTCAGAGCGAACACCGGGGAGCTGTTTTTT. The encoded protein is CASSLFAVRANTGELFF. Supplemented by reference TRBV7-8 and TRBJ2-2, the full variable domain reads GAGVSQSPRYKVAKRGQDVALRCDPISGHVSLFWYQQALGQGPEFLTYFQNEAQLDKSGLPSDRFFAERPEGSVSTLKIQRTQQEDSAVYLCASSLFAVRANTGELFFGEGSRLTVL.

This clonotype was seen repeatedly, ten times or more. The chain has TRBV7-3 and TRBJ2-1; D not resolved. Per the germline V gene, CDR1 is SGHTA and CDR2 is FQGTGA. The CDR3 length is 12 residues. V lost 3 bases to trimming and J lost 10 bases, with 10 bases between them. The DNA for the CDR3 is TGTGCCAGCAGCTTGATAGGGAAAGAGCAGTTCTTC. It translates to CASSLIGKEQFF.

This clonotype was detected many times. This chain connects TRBV29-1 to TRBJ2-1, with no clear D. Germline CDR1 and CDR2: SQVTM and ANQGSEA. The CDR3 sequence is 11 residues long. Trimming removed 5 bases from V and 5 bases from J, with 7 bases in between. As DNA, the CDR3 is TGCAGCGTTAGCAGAAACAATGAGCAGTTCTTC. It encodes CSVSRNNEQFF.

This chain links TRBV6-1 with TRBJ2-7; possibly TRBD1 or TRBD2 for D (5 bases each). The germline V gene has CDR1 MNHNS and CDR2 SASEGT. V gave up 4 bases and J gave up 2 bases, with 12 bases separating them. The CDR3 extends over 14 amino acids. In DNA form, the CDR3 reads TGTGCCAGCAGTGGGGGGACGGAAACCTACGAGCAGTACTTC. Amino acid sequence: CASSGGTETYEQYF.

Ten or more counts support this clonotype. The V and J genes are TRBV28 and TRBJ1-2, with D hard to call. This CDR3 region has 15 residues. The ends were cut back, 4 bases at V and 0 bases at J, with 12 bases in the middle. Germline values: CDR1 MDHEN, CDR2 SYDVKM. This CDR3 is CASSSFVRSNYGYTF. In DNA form, the CDR3 reads TGTGCCAGCAGTTCATTTGTCCGTTCTAACTATGGCTACACCTTC.

This clonotype was found many times. J is TRBJ1-2 and V is TRBV29-1, with 7 nucleotides matching TRBD1. The CDR3 spans 16 residues. V gave up 3 bases and J gave up 4 bases; unmatched junction bases: 14. Germline CDR1 is SQVTM and CDR2 is ANQGSEA. The CDR3 protein is CSVDPQDRAPFYGYTF. CDR3 DNA sequence: TGCAGCGTTGACCCTCAAGACAGGGCCCCATTCTATGGCTACACCTTC.

J is TRBJ2-1 and V is TRBV3-1; TRBD2 agrees at 9 bases. There are 15 residues in the CDR3. CDR1 and CDR2 (germline): LGHDT, YNNKEL (reference sequence). With 2 bases clipped from V and 6 bases from J, the junction kept 5 bases outside the gene matches. In DNA form, the CDR3 reads TGTGCCAGCAGCCAATTCGCGGGGGGGGGCAATGAGCAGTTCTTC. It specifies CASSQFAGGGNEQFF.